This TCR beta chain was recorded in a study of shared clonotypes between healthy human individuals (dated by TCRdb to about 2020). Regarding the study in general: The cohort included three men and a couple of women between 18 and 49 years of age. Per donor, three plates each were used for CD4 naive and CD4 memory, two for CD8 naive, and one for CD8 memory. To estimate repertoire size and how much clonotype sharing occurs between individuals, the study deeply sequenced the blood TCR repertoires of a handful of healthy adults. To increase sequencing depth and limit assay-specific biases, TCR repertoire library preparation and sequencing were carried out by different laboratories using diverse techniques. Each donor's leukapheresis produced roughly between about 0.85 and 10 billion PBMCs.

The study at large found these results: Sampling was restricted to blood, and TCR repertoires in tissue are likely to differ from TCR repertoires in blood. Pairwise subsampling indicated that sequencing depth was expected to affect the degree of clonotype sharing among donors. Larger estimated clonotype richness was generally found for naive subsets than for memory subsets. Higher generation probabilities were observed for clonotypes shared by all four sorted-subset donors than for non-shared clonotypes. Sharing across several donors was observed for 5% to 6.5% of naive CD4, 3% to 3.5% of naive CD8, roughly 2.3% of memory CD4, and around 0.4% of memory CD8 clonotypes. Rarefaction of sorted-subset datasets indicated incomplete sequencing despite the large sequencing depth. Because the study included only a small number of donors, the genetic and exposure-history diversity represented was limited.

This clone was observed a handful of times. There is no known antigen for this receptor. Base quality data are lacking; no much larger clone is found one base away. Healthy HIV-negative adults with no recently reported acute infections or vaccinations were included as donors. Every donor was a Caucasian adult living in Nashville, Tennessee, USA. CD4+ T cells were enriched by magnetic negative selection; naive cells were then positively selected on CD45RA, and the negative fraction formed the memory subset. Blood was obtained by leukapheresis, after which PBMCs were separated by Ficoll-Histopaque density gradient centrifugation and cryopreserved in liquid nitrogen vapor phase. Purity and quantity of every magnetically sorted T cell population were checked by analytical flow cytometry. From each sorted fraction, genomic DNA was isolated and quantified by UV absorbance on a Nanodrop 2000c. TCR CDR3 regions were amplified from genomic DNA by multiplex PCR using the deep immunoSEQ assay. Extracted genomic DNA from each cell subset was distributed evenly across all wells of several immunoSEQ 96-well plates, and each plate was treated as a replicate. For sorted subsets, each replicate PCR was loaded with roughly 0.2 ug genomic DNA, equivalent to 32,000 or so T cell genomes. The purified libraries were quantified using a Qubit 3.0 fluorometer, sized with a Bioanalyzer 2100, and then quantified again using the KAPA Library Quantification kit. Every immunoSEQ 96-well plate was sequenced on a separate single-read 150-cycle Illumina NextSeq 550 flow cell. The authors' analysis ran thus. Because the immunoSEQ output held only junctional sequences and lacked quality scores, the filtering could not match the filtering applied to full-length reads. Sequences were annotated with PyIR, a Python wrapper for IgBLAST v1.9, and V/J genes and CDR3 were assigned using IMGT germline references. Reads were removed for weak V/J assignments (E-value above 1e-6), missing CDR3, stop codons, out-of-frame junctions, or ambiguous translated residues. V3J clonotypes were defined as sequences sharing an identical inferred V gene, J gene, and CDR3 amino acid sequence. Percentage overlap between repertoires was computed as shared unique clonotypes divided by the size of the smaller repertoire. Three approaches were used to assess repertoire richness: RTK rarefaction, the Chao1 estimator, and Recon v2.1 estimates of unobserved clonotypes. For all TCRbeta clonotypes obtained by the gDNA method from a handful of donors, generation probabilities were computed with OLGA. TCRdb retrieved this table from immuneACCESS and kept in-frame rearrangements only. Not all clones are present; in checked studies, unresolved V genes account for under half, and no reason is known for the remainder. D and trimming were read from the DNA, whereas the V and J calls and clone size are those reported in that table. Across this sample there are more than 550,000 clones, with around 77% seen only once. The ten biggest clones cover around 1.7% of the sample.

The CDR3 contains 15 residues, cysteine and phenylalanine counted. Of all the DNA, just the CDR3 is kept, 45 bases in frame from base 1. Per the germline V gene (reference sequence), LNHDA is the CDR1 and SQIVND is the CDR2. V is pared back by 3 bases and J by 7 bases, with 15 bases lying between the germline termini. Sequencing input: memory CD4+ T cells sorted from blood. The cell subset or site label for this specimen denotes: CD45RA-negative fraction. The chain links TRBV19 with TRBJ1-4; the D gene cannot be named for sure. The source is a woman aged 25-40 years in good health. The CDR3 region has the sequence CASSIRTASSEKLFF. The bases read TGTGCCAGTAGTATTAGGACGGCCTCTAGTGAAAAACTGTTTTTT.